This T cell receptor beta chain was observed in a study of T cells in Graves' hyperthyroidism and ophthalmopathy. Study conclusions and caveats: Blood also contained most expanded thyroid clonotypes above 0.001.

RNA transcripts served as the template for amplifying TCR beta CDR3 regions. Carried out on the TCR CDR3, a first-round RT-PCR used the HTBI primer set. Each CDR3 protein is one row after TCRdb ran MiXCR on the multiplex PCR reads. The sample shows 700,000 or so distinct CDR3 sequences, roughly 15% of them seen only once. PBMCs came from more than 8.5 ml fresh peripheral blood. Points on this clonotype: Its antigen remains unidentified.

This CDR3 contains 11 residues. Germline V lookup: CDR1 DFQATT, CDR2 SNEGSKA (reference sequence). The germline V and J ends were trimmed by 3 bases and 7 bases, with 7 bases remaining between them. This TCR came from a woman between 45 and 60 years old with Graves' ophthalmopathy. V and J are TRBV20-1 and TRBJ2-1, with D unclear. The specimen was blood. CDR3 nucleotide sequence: TGCAGTGCTAGTAACGCAAATGAGCAGTTCTTC. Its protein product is CSASNANEQFF.